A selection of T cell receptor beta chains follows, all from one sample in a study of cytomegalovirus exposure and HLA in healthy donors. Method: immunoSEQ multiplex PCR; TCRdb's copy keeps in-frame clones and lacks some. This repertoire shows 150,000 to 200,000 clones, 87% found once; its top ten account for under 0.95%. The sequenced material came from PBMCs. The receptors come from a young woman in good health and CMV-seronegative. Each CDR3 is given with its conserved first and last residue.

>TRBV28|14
CASSFKEFPYEQYF
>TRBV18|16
CASSPLGRQGGNTIYF
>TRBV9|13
CASSVEGGSPLHF
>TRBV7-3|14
CASSLGGMSYEQYF
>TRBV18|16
CASSPLTSVRVNEQFF
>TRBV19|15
CASSIGGQANNEQFF
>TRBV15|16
CATSRAPGVVATEAFF
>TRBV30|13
CAWSGAGDQPQHF
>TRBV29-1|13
CSVEVLGLYGYTF
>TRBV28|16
CASKEGSNRVITEAFF
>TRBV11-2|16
CASSLDGTSDTGELFF
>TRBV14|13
CASSQDQGTEAFF
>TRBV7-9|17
CASSSPWSESSYNEQFF
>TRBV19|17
CASSPPSSGGLNYGYTF
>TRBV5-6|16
CASSLTLGGMIAEAFF
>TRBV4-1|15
CASSQARGVFYEQYF
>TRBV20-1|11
CSARSNQPQHF
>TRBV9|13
CASSPDRQETQYF
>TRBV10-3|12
CAISETSYGYTF
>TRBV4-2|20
CASSQDSGEGSPNANTEAFF
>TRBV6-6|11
CASSFRELQYF
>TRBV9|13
CASSAPWNTEAFF
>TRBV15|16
CATSADPGTGGNTIYF
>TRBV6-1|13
CASSPGGYYGYTF
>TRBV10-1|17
CASSESMGATSTDTQYF
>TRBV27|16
CASSPSGRVYNSPLHF
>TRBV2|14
CASSAGLAAGELFF